What follows describes a single T cell receptor beta chain. The data were taken from a study of OX40 agonist ivuxolimab in advanced cancers. Method: immunoSEQ multiplex PCR; TCRdb's copy keeps in-frame clones and lacks some. The sample has around 67,000 clones; about 85% are singletons. The germline CDR1 and CDR2 sequences are SEHNR and FQNEAQ (reference sequence). CDR3 length equals 13 residues. Trimming stripped 5 bases from V and 1 base from J, with 8 bases between. This chain uses TRBV7-9 with TRBJ1-1; no firm D call. This sequence was found in an adult with an advanced solid tumor such as melanoma, head and neck, liver or kidney cancer. This sample comprised CD4+ or CD8+ T cells sorted from blood, obtained in a trial of the OX40 agonist ivuxolimab. CDR3 region: CASSATKNTEAFF. The CDR3 nucleotides are TGTGCCAGCAGCGCCACAAAGAACACTGAAGCTTTCTTT.